This note documents a single T cell receptor beta chain sequence. In its sample, this clonotype was seen many times. The target of this receptor is not known. No base quality values were provided; no much bigger clone lies one nucleotide off. The TCR beta CDR3 regions were amplified from RNA transcripts. The first round of RT-PCR for the TCR CDR3 was performed with the HTBI primer set and the Qiagen OneStep RT-PCR kit. A second multiplex PCR round built the libraries, followed by size selection and purification. Sequencing of the libraries was done on an Illumina HiSeq2000 using paired-end 100 bp reads. The study's own analysis went as follows. Raw data were processed with SOAPnuke, discarding reads with adapters, uncalled bases, mean Phred below 15, or no exact constant-primer or identifier match. COPE v1.2.5 was used to merge the high-quality paired reads, and each unique nucleotide sequence was defined as a clonotype. Clonotypes were aligned to IMGT TRBV, TRBD and TRBJ reference segments using MiTCR v1.1. Only V-J combinations with frequency above 0.0001, covering about 99% of repertoires, were analysed. A TCS score was defined as the ratio between F50 (clonal expansion) and ExV (chaos), using BLOSUM62-based TCRdist between CDR3 peptides within each V-J. Welch's t-statistics and random forest reduced several hundred V-J features to 13, which were used in a naive Bayes classifier (R e1071). The public reads were run again by TCRdb, first through fastp at Q25 and then through MiXCR, and only productive beta chains were kept. Rows with one shared CDR3 protein collapse into an entry with the most common genes and DNA. The V and J calls reflect TCRdb's pipeline rather than the authors' work. This sample holds around 560,000 distinct CDR3 sequences; approximately 16% were observed only once. Of the sample, 15% to 20% falls within the top ten clones.

This specimen comes from a study of T cells in Graves' hyperthyroidism and ophthalmopathy (dated by TCRdb to about 2019). About the investigation overall: Peripheral blood samples were taken at the time of initial diagnosis, prior to any treatment. A discovery cohort of about a hundred patients, approximately 45 with Graves' ophthalmopathy and approximately 55 with stable Graves' hyperthyroidism, was used to find distinguishing TCR V-J signatures. Prospective prediction of ophthalmopathy was tested in an independent validation cohort consisting of 18 hyperthyroidism patients and 15 or so patients who later progressed to ophthalmopathy. The 95 to 100 discovery patients were randomly divided into training and test sets at a 7:3 ratio. In six Graves' hyperthyroidism patients, the study also compared T-cell repertoires from thyroid tissue with T-cell repertoires from blood. After sampling, hyperthyroidism patients received methimazole starting at 30 mg daily, and ophthalmopathy patients received high-dose intravenous methylprednisolone. According to the paper, TCR Vbeta CDR3 sequencing was carried out on roughly 130 peripheral blood samples, which came from approximately 43 ophthalmopathy, 70 to 80 hyperthyroidism and about 17 progressor patients.

The CDR3 numbers 13 residues from cysteine through phenylalanine. The DNA shown is the 39-base CDR3, in frame from base 1. The germline ends are 15 bases apart after V is trimmed by 5 bases and J by 8 bases. A patient counted as having stable Graves' hyperthyroidism if no progression to ophthalmopathy occurred over 18 months of follow-up. Hyperthyroidism patients were newly diagnosed, had a disease duration of under 2 months, and were aged 18 to 65 years. Any patient with an uncontrolled infection, another autoimmune disease, pregnancy or lactation was excluded. Diagnoses were established on the basis of clinical symptoms, serum thyroxine and TRAb, thyroid ultrasound, and orbital computed tomography. Ficoll-Paque density gradient centrifugation was used to isolate PBMCs from about 10 ml of fresh peripheral blood. Trizol reagent was used to extract total RNA, and RNA quality was then checked on an Agilent 2100 Bioanalyzer.

On the study overall, not on this receptor specifically: No statistical method was used to set the sample size in advance, and investigators knew the group allocation. Ophthalmopathy was separated from stable hyperthyroidism by a 13 V-J signature model, with about 88% sensitivity and about 81% specificity obtained in cross-validation and 80%/75% obtained in testing. Blood samples also contained most of the expanded thyroid clonotypes (frequency above 0.001), which suggests that blood repertoires may reflect thyroid immune responses. In validation, the model predicted progression to ophthalmopathy a median of roughly 6.1 months before onset, with over 55% sensitivity and roughly 79% specificity.

The sequence was obtained from a woman aged 18-35 years with Graves' hyperthyroidism. This chain is built from TRBV12-3 or TRBV12-4 and TRBJ1-1; no D gene call is confident. Sequencing was carried out using blood. The encoded CDR3 is CASSPLMKIEAFF. The nucleotide sequence reads TGTGCCAGCAGTCCTCTGATGAAGATAGAAGCTTTCTTT.